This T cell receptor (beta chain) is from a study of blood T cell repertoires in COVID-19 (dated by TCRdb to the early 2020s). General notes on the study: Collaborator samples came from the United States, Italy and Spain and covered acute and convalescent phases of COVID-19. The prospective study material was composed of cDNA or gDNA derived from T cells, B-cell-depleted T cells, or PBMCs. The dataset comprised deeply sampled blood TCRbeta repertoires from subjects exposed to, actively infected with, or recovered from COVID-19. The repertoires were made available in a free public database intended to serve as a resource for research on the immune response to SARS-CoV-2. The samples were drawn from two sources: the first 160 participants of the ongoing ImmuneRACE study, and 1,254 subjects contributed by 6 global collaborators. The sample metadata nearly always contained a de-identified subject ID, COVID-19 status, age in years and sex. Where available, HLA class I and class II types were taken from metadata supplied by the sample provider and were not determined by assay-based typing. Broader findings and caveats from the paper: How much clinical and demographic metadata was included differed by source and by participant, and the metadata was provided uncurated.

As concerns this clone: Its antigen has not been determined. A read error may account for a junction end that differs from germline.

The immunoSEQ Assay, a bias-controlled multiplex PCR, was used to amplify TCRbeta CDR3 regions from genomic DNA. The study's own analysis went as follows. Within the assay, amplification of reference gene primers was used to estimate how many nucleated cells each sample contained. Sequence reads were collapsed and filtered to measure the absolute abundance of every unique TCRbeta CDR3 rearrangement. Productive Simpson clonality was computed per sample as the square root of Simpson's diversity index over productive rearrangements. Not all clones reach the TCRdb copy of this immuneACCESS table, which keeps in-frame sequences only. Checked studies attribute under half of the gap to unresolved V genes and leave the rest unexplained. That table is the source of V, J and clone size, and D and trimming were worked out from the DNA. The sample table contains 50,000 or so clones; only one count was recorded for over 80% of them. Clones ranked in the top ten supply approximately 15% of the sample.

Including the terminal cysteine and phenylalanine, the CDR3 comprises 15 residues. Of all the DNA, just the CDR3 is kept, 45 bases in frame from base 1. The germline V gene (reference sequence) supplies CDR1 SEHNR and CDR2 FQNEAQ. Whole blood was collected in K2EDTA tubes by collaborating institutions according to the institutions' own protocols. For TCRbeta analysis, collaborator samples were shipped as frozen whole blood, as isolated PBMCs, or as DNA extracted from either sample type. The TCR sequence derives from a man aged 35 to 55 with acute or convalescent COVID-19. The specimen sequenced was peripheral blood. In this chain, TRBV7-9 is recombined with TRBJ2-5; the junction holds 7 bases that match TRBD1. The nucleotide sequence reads TGTGCCAGCAGCCTAGCCACAGGGGTAAGAAAGACCCAGTACTTC. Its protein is CASSLATGVRKTQYF. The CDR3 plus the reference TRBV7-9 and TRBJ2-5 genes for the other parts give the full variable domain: DTGVSQNPRHKITKRGQNVTFRCDPISEHNRLYWYRQTLGQGPEFLTYFQNEAQLEKSRLLSDRFSAERPKGSFSTLEIQRTEQGDSAMYLCASSLATGVRKTQYFGPGTRLLVL.